This T cell receptor (beta chain) was identified in a study of post-analysis software for immune sequencing data. Whole-study findings and limits: Controls significantly exceeded multiple sclerosis patients in normalized Chao1 diversity. Comparison of patients with controls showed four or five TRBV segments more frequent in patients, TRBV5-6, TRBV5-1 and TRBV20-1 among them.

The CDR3 contains 16 residues. Germline CDR1 and CDR2: DFQATT and SNEGSKA (reference sequence). Trimming took 4 bases from V and 7 from J; bases not matched to a gene: 14. Unique molecular identifiers were built into the TCR beta cDNA libraries. A few hundred thousand cDNA molecules were obtained from 1 to 10 million T cells. TCRdb used MiXCR to reprocess the PCR reads, holding one entry per CDR3 protein. The sample yields over 150,000 distinct CDR3 sequences, approximately 30% seen once. This clonotype was seen repeatedly, ten times or more. The antigen is unknown. The V gene is TRBV20-1, the J gene TRBJ2-7; 12 nucleotides match TRBD2. The specimen sequenced was blood. The clonotype comes from a girl aged 10-17 years with multiple sclerosis. This CDR3 reads CSAKPTRLAGVQEQYF. Here the CDR3 DNA reads TGCAGTGCTAAACCGACCCGACTAGCGGGAGTCCAAGAGCAGTACTTC.